These T cell receptor beta chains were read from a single sample in a study of lymphopenia after photon versus proton radiotherapy. Assay: immunoSEQ multiplex PCR; the TCRdb copy retains only in-frame clones and omits some. This sample has about 65,000 clones, with 87% found just once. Material: peripheral blood, obtained from a patient treated with proton-based radiotherapy. The receptors were sampled from an elderly man with esophageal cancer. CDR3s include the opening cysteine and the closing phenylalanine or tryptophan. The order of the fields is J gene, V gene, clone size, D gene, CDR3 protein, CDR3 DNA. D genes are given only for firm matches. Rows may omit the clone size; those that give it use once, few, many or a size class.

j_gene: TRBJ2-5; v_gene: TRBV7-2; abundance: once; d_gene: TRBD1; CDR3aa: CASSVDRVPRPAAQYF; CDR3nt: TGTGCCAGCAGCGTCGACAGGGTCCCCCGCCCCGCCGCCCAGTACTTC
j_gene: TRBJ2-2; v_gene: TRBV15; abundance: -; d_gene: -; CDR3aa: CATSSAGTALGELFF; CDR3nt: TGTGCCACCAGCAGCGCGGGGACGGCCCTCGGGGAGCTGTTTTTT
j_gene: TRBJ1-5; v_gene: TRBV15; abundance: -; d_gene: TRBD1; CDR3aa: CATSRGDRGDQPQHF; CDR3nt: TGTGCCACCAGCAGAGGAGACAGGGGGGATCAGCCCCAGCATTTT
j_gene: TRBJ2-7; v_gene: TRBV2; abundance: -; d_gene: -; CDR3aa: CASSETTYEQYF; CDR3nt: TGTGCCAGCAGCGAAACTACCTACGAGCAGTACTTC
j_gene: TRBJ1-3; v_gene: TRBV19; abundance: -; d_gene: -; CDR3aa: CASKGNTIYF; CDR3nt: TGTGCCAGTAAAGGAAACACCATATATTTT
j_gene: TRBJ1-1; v_gene: TRBV4-2; abundance: -; d_gene: -; CDR3aa: CASSQVTPNTEAFF; CDR3nt: TGTGCCAGCAGCCAAGTAACACCGAACACTGAAGCTTTCTTT
j_gene: TRBJ2-2; v_gene: TRBV7-6; abundance: -; d_gene: -; CDR3aa: CASSDRDPPNTGELFF; CDR3nt: TGTGCCAGCAGCGACCGGGACCCTCCGAACACCGGGGAGCTGTTTTTT
j_gene: TRBJ2-7; v_gene: TRBV7-2; abundance: -; d_gene: -; CDR3aa: CASSPNIPYEQYF; CDR3nt: TGTGCCAGCAGCCCGAATATCCCCTACGAGCAGTACTTC
j_gene: TRBJ2-5; v_gene: TRBV4-3; abundance: -; d_gene: -; CDR3aa: CASSSTTGMETQYF; CDR3nt: TGCGCCAGCAGCTCAACGACTGGAATGGAGACCCAGTACTTC
j_gene: TRBJ1-5; v_gene: TRBV2; abundance: once; d_gene: -; CDR3aa: CASSEALGQNQPQHF; CDR3nt: TGTGCCAGCAGTGAAGCGCTTGGACAGAATCAGCCCCAGCATTTT
j_gene: TRBJ2-3; v_gene: TRBV7-2; abundance: once; d_gene: -; CDR3aa: CASSLALVSDTQYF; CDR3nt: TGTGCCAGCAGCTTAGCGCTAGTGTCAGATACGCAGTATTTT
j_gene: TRBJ2-1; v_gene: TRBV15; abundance: -; d_gene: TRBD2; CDR3aa: CATSRDSGGGGLYNEQFF; CDR3nt: TGTGCCACCAGCAGAGATAGCGGGGGAGGGGGTCTCTACAATGAGCAGTTCTTC
j_gene: TRBJ2-1; v_gene: TRBV19; abundance: -; d_gene: TRBD2; CDR3aa: CASSIGTSGISVTEQFF; CDR3nt: TGTGCCAGTAGTATAGGGACTAGTGGGATATCTGTGACGGAGCAGTTCTTC
j_gene: TRBJ2-1; v_gene: TRBV2; abundance: -; d_gene: -; CDR3aa: CASFQGSNYNEQFF; CDR3nt: TGTGCCAGCTTTCAGGGCAGTAACTACAATGAGCAGTTCTTC
j_gene: TRBJ1-2; v_gene: TRBV5-1; abundance: -; d_gene: TRBD1; CDR3aa: CASSTGTVTTYGYTF; CDR3nt: TGCGCCAGCAGTACTGGGACAGTCACCACTTATGGCTACACCTTC
j_gene: TRBJ2-5; v_gene: TRBV4-3; abundance: -; d_gene: -; CDR3aa: CASSQDLGKRRGRETQYF; CDR3nt: TGCGCCAGCAGCCAAGACTTGGGGAAAAGGAGGGGGCGGGAGACCCAGTACTTC
j_gene: TRBJ1-4; v_gene: TRBV6-5; abundance: -; d_gene: TRBD1; CDR3aa: CASSYTYRGNLFF; CDR3nt: TGTGCCAGCAGTTACACCTACAGGGGAAACTTGTTTTTT
j_gene: TRBJ1-4; v_gene: TRBV9; abundance: -; d_gene: -; CDR3aa: CASSALGIRDEKLFF; CDR3nt: TGTGCCAGCAGCGCTTTGGGTATAAGGGATGAAAAACTGTTTTTT
j_gene: TRBJ2-1; v_gene: TRBV7-2; abundance: -; d_gene: -; CDR3aa: CASSLTRSYNEQFF; CDR3nt: TGTGCCAGCAGCTTAACCCGTTCCTACAATGAGCAGTTCTTC
j_gene: TRBJ2-7; v_gene: TRBV5-6; abundance: -; d_gene: -; CDR3aa: CASSLAAGIPSYNLYEQYF; CDR3nt: TGTGCCAGCAGCTTGGCGGCCGGGATTCCCTCATATAACTTGTACGAGCAGTACTTC
j_gene: TRBJ1-6; v_gene: TRBV11-3; abundance: -; d_gene: -; CDR3aa: CASSLLSDSPLHF; CDR3nt: TGTGCCAGCAGCTTACTGTCGGATTCACCCCTCCACTTT
j_gene: TRBJ2-1; v_gene: TRBV7-6; abundance: -; d_gene: -; CDR3aa: CASSLVASNPFYEQFF; CDR3nt: TGTGCCAGCAGCTTAGTTGCTAGTAACCCTTTCTATGAGCAGTTCTTC
j_gene: TRBJ2-7; v_gene: TRBV19; abundance: -; d_gene: TRBD2; CDR3aa: CASSPRTSGAYEQYF; CDR3nt: TGTGCCAGTAGTCCGCGGACTAGCGGGGCCTACGAGCAGTACTTC
j_gene: TRBJ1-1; v_gene: TRBV5-5; abundance: few; d_gene: -; CDR3aa: CASSLVGDTEAFF; CDR3nt: TGTGCCAGCAGCTTGGTAGGGGACACTGAAGCTTTCTTT
j_gene: TRBJ2-7; v_gene: TRBV10-2; abundance: -; d_gene: -; CDR3aa: CASRIGISSYEQYF; CDR3nt: TGCGCCAGCAGAATAGGGATTAGCTCCTACGAGCAGTACTTC
j_gene: TRBJ2-5; v_gene: TRBV10-1; abundance: -; d_gene: -; CDR3aa: CASSDTGMGQETQYF; CDR3nt: TGCGCCAGCAGTGATACAGGGATGGGACAAGAGACCCAGTACTTC
j_gene: TRBJ2-3; v_gene: TRBV11-1; abundance: once; d_gene: TRBD1; CDR3aa: CASSPSPPGQGVPDTQYF; CDR3nt: TGTGCCAGCAGCCCCAGTCCTCCGGGACAGGGAGTGCCAGATACGCAGTATTTT
j_gene: TRBJ1-2; v_gene: TRBV6-1; abundance: few; d_gene: -; CDR3aa: CASSEVGGLDYGYTF; CDR3nt: TGTGCCAGCAGTGAAGTGGGGGGACTGGACTATGGCTACACCTTC
j_gene: TRBJ1-5; v_gene: TRBV7-2; abundance: -; d_gene: TRBD1; CDR3aa: CASSPDREQPQHF; CDR3nt: TGTGCCAGCAGCCCGGACAGGGAACAGCCCCAGCATTTT
j_gene: TRBJ2-5; v_gene: TRBV29-1; abundance: -; d_gene: -; CDR3aa: CSVDWGETQYF; CDR3nt: TGCAGCGTTGATTGGGGGGAGACCCAGTACTTC
j_gene: TRBJ1-3; v_gene: TRBV9; abundance: -; d_gene: -; CDR3aa: CASSLHEVGNTIYF; CDR3nt: TGTGCCAGCAGCCTCCACGAGGTTGGAAACACCATATATTTT
j_gene: TRBJ1-1; v_gene: TRBV7-9; abundance: -; d_gene: -; CDR3aa: CASSLVNTEAFF; CDR3nt: TGTGCCAGCAGCCTCGTTAACACTGAAGCTTTCTTT
j_gene: TRBJ2-1; v_gene: TRBV7-2; abundance: -; d_gene: TRBD2; CDR3aa: CASSLRSLAGDDEQFF; CDR3nt: TGTGCCAGCAGCTTACGGTCGTTAGCGGGAGACGATGAGCAGTTCTTC
j_gene: TRBJ2-1; v_gene: TRBV6-5; abundance: -; d_gene: -; CDR3aa: CASSYSPGTYNEQFF; CDR3nt: TGTGCCAGCAGTTACTCCCCAGGTACCTACAATGAGCAGTTCTTC
j_gene: TRBJ2-1; v_gene: TRBV10-2; abundance: -; d_gene: -; CDR3aa: CASSESKATPNNEQFF; CDR3nt: TGCGCCAGCAGTGAGTCGAAAGCGACACCGAACAATGAGCAGTTCTTC
j_gene: TRBJ2-1; v_gene: TRBV4-1; abundance: -; d_gene: TRBD2; CDR3aa: CASRQLAHSYNEQFF; CDR3nt: TGCGCCAGCAGGCAACTAGCGCACTCCTACAATGAGCAGTTCTTC
j_gene: TRBJ1-1; v_gene: TRBV6-5; abundance: -; d_gene: -; CDR3aa: CASSPGKRDTEAFF; CDR3nt: TGTGCCAGCAGCCCCGGGAAACGAGACACTGAAGCTTTCTTT
j_gene: TRBJ1-4; v_gene: TRBV7-9; abundance: medium-sized; d_gene: -; CDR3aa: CASSLVSGATNEKLFF; CDR3nt: TGTGCCAGCAGCTTAGTCTCCGGGGCAACTAATGAAAAACTGTTTTTT
j_gene: TRBJ1-1; v_gene: TRBV5-1; abundance: -; d_gene: -; CDR3aa: CASSSTVNTEAFF; CDR3nt: TGCGCCAGCAGCTCGACGGTGAACACTGAAGCTTTCTTT
j_gene: TRBJ1-2; v_gene: TRBV9; abundance: -; d_gene: TRBD1; CDR3aa: CASSPSTGPYNYGYTF; CDR3nt: TGTGCCAGCAGCCCCTCGACAGGGCCCTATAACTATGGCTACACCTTC
j_gene: TRBJ2-3; v_gene: TRBV11-2; abundance: -; d_gene: -; CDR3aa: CASSLGPGQSLADTQYF; CDR3nt: TGTGCCAGCAGCTTGGGACCGGGACAATCTTTGGCAGATACGCAGTATTTT
j_gene: TRBJ1-2; v_gene: TRBV5-6; abundance: -; d_gene: -; CDR3aa: CASSLSARDGYTF; CDR3nt: TGTGCCAGCAGCTTGTCGGCCCGGGATGGCTACACCTTC
j_gene: TRBJ2-5; v_gene: TRBV7-8; abundance: -; d_gene: -; CDR3aa: CASSAQGLMEETQYF; CDR3nt: TGTGCCAGCAGCGCCCAAGGACTAATGGAAGAGACCCAGTACTTC
j_gene: TRBJ2-7; v_gene: TRBV7-8; abundance: -; d_gene: TRBD1; CDR3aa: CASSSGTGSSYEQYF; CDR3nt: TGTGCCAGCAGCTCGGGGACAGGGAGCTCCTACGAGCAGTACTTC
j_gene: TRBJ1-1; v_gene: TRBV7-3; abundance: -; d_gene: TRBD1; CDR3aa: CASSLIGQGQAFF; CDR3nt: TGTGCCAGCAGCTTAATCGGACAGGGTCAAGCTTTCTTT
j_gene: TRBJ2-7; v_gene: TRBV4-1; abundance: -; d_gene: TRBD2; CDR3aa: CASSQDLAGALEQYF; CDR3nt: TGCGCCAGCAGCCAAGATCTAGCGGGAGCACTCGAGCAGTACTTC
j_gene: TRBJ1-1; v_gene: TRBV5-4; abundance: -; d_gene: TRBD1; CDR3aa: CASSLDRGYTEAFF; CDR3nt: TGTGCCAGCAGCCTGGACAGGGGATACACTGAAGCTTTCTTT
j_gene: TRBJ2-7; v_gene: TRBV6-5; abundance: -; d_gene: TRBD2; CDR3aa: CASSYSAGVGYEQYF; CDR3nt: TGTGCCAGCAGTTACTCAGCGGGAGTTGGCTACGAGCAGTACTTC
j_gene: TRBJ1-1; v_gene: TRBV7-2; abundance: -; d_gene: TRBD1; CDR3aa: CASTKDRADTEAFF; CDR3nt: TGTGCCAGCACCAAGGACAGGGCGGACACTGAAGCTTTCTTT
j_gene: TRBJ2-1; v_gene: TRBV29-1; abundance: -; d_gene: TRBD2; CDR3aa: CSVDESGGDNEQFF; CDR3nt: TGCAGCGTTGATGAATCGGGGGGGGACAATGAGCAGTTCTTC
j_gene: TRBJ2-3; v_gene: TRBV6-1; abundance: -; d_gene: TRBD1; CDR3aa: CAQAQGAVLDTQYF; CDR3nt: TGTGCCCAGGCGCAGGGGGCAGTGTTAGATACGCAGTATTTT
j_gene: TRBJ2-3; v_gene: TRBV7-9; abundance: -; d_gene: TRBD1; CDR3aa: CASSPTRQGGDTQYF; CDR3nt: TGTGCCAGCAGCCCCACCCGACAGGGGGGAGATACGCAGTATTTT
j_gene: TRBJ2-7; v_gene: TRBV6-1; abundance: once; d_gene: -; CDR3aa: CASSESTAVYEQYF; CDR3nt: TGTGCCAGCAGTGAATCGACGGCAGTCTACGAGCAGTACTTC